This record looks at one T cell receptor (beta chain) sequence and its context. This entry is derived from a study of blood T cell repertoires in COVID-19. At the level of the study: Donors in the United States, Italy and Spain gave samples during acute or convalescent COVID-19.

Authors' data handling: Reference gene primer amplification gave estimated nucleated cell counts. Clones were sequenced by immunoSEQ multiplex PCR, and TCRdb holds only the in-frame ones, with some missing. V, J and clone size derive from that table, while D and trimming were established from the DNA sequence. The table has some 70,000 clones, about four fifths seen once; the top ten hold more than 20%. V was pared by 5 bases and J by 2 bases, with 5 bases of the junction left unmatched. CDR3 length: 14 amino acids. Germline loops: CDR1 LGHDT, CDR2 YNNKEL (reference sequence). The receptor's source is a woman in her 70s with acute or convalescent COVID-19. Source material: peripheral blood. This chain links TRBV3-1 (or the pseudogene TRBV3-2) with TRBJ2-7; 8 bases map to TRBD2. DNA for the CDR3: TGTGCCAGCAGCTTACTAGCGGCCGCCTACGAGCAGTACTTC. Its protein product is CASSLLAAAYEQYF.